A single sample is the source of the 15 T cell receptor beta chains below, sequenced in a study of tumor and adjacent non-tumor tissue in lung cancer (dated by TCRdb to 2016 to 2019). RNA was isolated from bulk unsorted tissue, and RNA quality was assessed with a NanoDrop ND-1000 and an Agilent 2100. The library was prepared using multiplex PCR. The data were produced on an Illumina HiSeq 2500. TCRbeta libraries were built by three rounds of nested PCR using primers (Table S4), following protocols modified from ARM-PCR. TCRdb reprocessed the public reads (quality trimming at Q25 with fastp, clone calling with MiXCR) and kept in-frame beta chains. Under each unique CDR3 protein, matching rows form one entry showing the most common genes and DNA. For this sample there are under 100,000 distinct CDR3 sequences; around 57% appear just once. The top ten constitute over 12% of the sample. Sequencing was done on a sample of lung tumor tissue. These receptors were taken from a man in his 70s with non-small cell lung cancer.

A note on this clonotype: An end of the junction does not agree with germline; a read error may underlie this. CDR3: CANSRTGGFNEQFF. CDR3 coding DNA: TGTGCCAACAGTAGAACGGGCGGTTTCAATGAGCAGTTCTTC. This rearrangement joins TRBV28 to TRBJ2-1, with D hard to call. Germline V gene sequence: CDR1 MDHEN, CDR2 SYDVKM. The CDR3 extends over 14 amino acids.

This clonotype appeared many times. V usage is TRBV28 and J usage is TRBJ2-7; D gene ambiguous. Germline CDR1 is MDHEN and CDR2 is SYDVKM. The CDR3 length is 13 residues. The ends were cut back, 6 bases at V and 0 bases at J, with 9 bases in the middle. Here the CDR3 reads CASRGPFSYEQYF. Here the CDR3 DNA reads TGTGCCAGCAGGGGTCCATTCTCCTACGAGCAGTACTTC.

In the case of this clonotype: A much larger clone lies one base from this, so it may be a read error. The chain employs TRBV5-6 and TRBJ2-1; no reliable D call. This CDR3 has 15 residues. The germline V and J ends were trimmed by 0 bases and 8 bases, with 15 bases remaining between them. In germline, CDR1 is SGHDT, CDR2 YYEEEE. The DNA of the CDR3 is TGTGCCAGCAGCTTGGTGGCAGCTAAGAGGTATGAGCAGTTCTTC. This encodes CASSLVAAKRYEQFF.

This clonotype was counted ten times or more. CDR3: CSARVEAGYTF. In DNA, the CDR3 is TGCAGTGCTAGAGTGGAGGCTGGCTACACCTTC. V usage is TRBV20-1 and J usage is TRBJ1-2; the D is unclear. V lost 1 base, J lost 7 bases, and 7 bases lay in between. Per the germline V gene, CDR1 is DFQATT and CDR2 is SNEGSKA (reference sequence). The CDR3 runs to 11 residues.

V gene TRBV12-3 or TRBV12-4 combines with J gene TRBJ2-3; D is ambiguous. The CDR3 totals 14 residues. V was cut by 9 bases and J by 6 bases, with 19 bases left in between. CDR3 sequence reads: CASRSLARADTQYF. CDR3 DNA: TGTGCCAGTAGGAGCTTGGCCCGGGCGGATACGCAGTATTTT.

As concerns this clonotype: The CDR3 does not close with the conserved phenylalanine or tryptophan, likely indicating a read error. This chain joins TRBV11-2 and TRBJ2-7; tentatively, D is TRBD1 (5 bases). The germline gives CDR1 SGHAT, CDR2 FQNNGV. CDR3 length: 13 amino acids. The CDR3 protein is CASNLGPGYEQYL. CDR3 sequence (DNA): TGTGCCAGCAACTTAGGTCCAGGGTACGAGCAGTACCTC.

On this clonotype itself: A clone one base away is much larger, so this may be a read error. In this CDR3 the conserved last residue, phenylalanine or tryptophan, is missing, so a read error is likely. The gene calls are TRBV12-3 or TRBV12-4 and TRBJ2-7; D gene ambiguous. V lost 6 bases and J 7 bases, leaving 10 bases between the germline ends. The CDR3 consists of 11 residues. The CDR3 nucleotides are TGTGCCAGCAGGGCCCTCTCGGAGCAGTACCTC. It encodes CASRALSEQYL.

This clonotype was picked up many times. The genes are TRBV5-1 and TRBJ2-1, with D perhaps TRBD2 (6 bases). The V end lost 3 bases, the J end lost 10 bases, and 11 bases lay between the germline ends. From germline, CDR1 is SGHRS and CDR2 YFSETQ. The CDR3 contains 12 residues. The CDR3 here is CASSSAGFEQFF. CDR3 in DNA: TGCGCCAGCAGCTCGGCGGGATTCGAGCAGTTCTTC. Based on the CDR3 plus reference TRBV5-1 and TRBJ2-1, the full variable domain is KAGVTQTPRYLIKTRGQQVTLSCSPISGHRSVSWYQQTPGQGLQFLFEYFSETQRNKGNFPGRFSGRQFSNSRSEMNVSTLELGDSALYLCASSSAGFEQFFGPGTRLTVL.

Note on this clonotype: The junction departs from germline at one end; a sequencing error may be responsible. This chain uses TRBV6-1 with TRBJ2-7; 7 positions agree with TRBD1. Germline V gene lookup returns CDR1 MNHNS and CDR2 SASEGT. This CDR3 is 17 amino acids long. The CDR3 DNA is TGTGCCAGCAGTGAAAGCCCGAGAGGGGGCCTTGCCTACAAGCAGTACTTC. This gives the protein CASSESPRGGLAYKQYF.

About this clonotype: This clone may be a read error of a much larger clone one base away. The rearrangement uses TRBV5-4 and TRBJ2-5; a possible D gene is TRBD2 (6 bases). Germline V gives CDR1 SGHNT, CDR2 YYREEE (reference sequence). V was cut by 3 bases and J by 2 bases, with 17 bases left in between. This CDR3 contains 16 residues. DNA of the CDR3: TGTGCCAGCAGCTCAAAATCCCATGGAGGGCAAGAGACCCAGTACTTC. This codes for CASSSKSHGGQETQYF.

A note on this clonotype: Compared with germline, one end of the junction differs, possibly owing to a read error. The chain links TRBV7-3 to TRBJ2-1; perhaps TRBD1 as D (6 bases). The germline V gene has CDR1 SGHTA and CDR2 FQGTGA. The CDR3 spans 13 residues. The CDR3 loop reads CASSLARDNERFF. As DNA, the CDR3 is TGTGCCAGCAGCTTAGCCAGGGACAATGAGCGGTTCTTC. Together with reference TRBV7-3 and TRBJ2-1, the CDR3 gives the full variable domain: GAGVSQTPSNKVTEKGKYVELRCDPISGHTALYWYRQSLGQGPEFLIYFQGTGAADDSGLPNDRFFAVRPEGSVSTLKIQRTERGDSAVYLCASSLARDNERFFGPGTRLTVL.

This clonotype was seen ten or more times. This sequence joins TRBV30 and TRBJ2-7; unclear D gene. V was trimmed by 3 bases and J by 6 bases, leaving 9 bases between them. The CDR3 contains 11 residues. The germline V gene has CDR1 GTSNPN and CDR2 SVGIG (reference sequence). For the CDR3, the DNA is TGTGCCTGGAGGGCTAACTTCGAGCAGTACTTC. This gives the protein CAWRANFEQYF.

With respect to this clonotype: Given a much more abundant clone one base away, this may be a read error. CDR3 amino acids: CSVGQTHTGELFF. CDR3 in DNA: TGCAGCGTTGGGCAGACCCACACCGGGGAGCTGTTTTTT. The chain recombines TRBV29-1 with TRBJ2-2; D not certain. In germline, CDR1 is SQVTM, CDR2 ANQGSEA. Trimming took 4 bases from V and 3 from J, leaving 9 bases between them. The CDR3 is 13 amino acids.

This clonotype was counted a few times. The junction shows a germline mismatch at one end, possibly a read error. The rearrangement uses TRBV11-2 and TRBJ2-6; D gene ambiguous. This CDR3 contains 15 residues. Per the germline V gene, CDR1 is SGHAT and CDR2 is FQNNGV. The CDR3 here is CASSFFHSRANVLTF. In nucleotides, the CDR3 is TGCGCCAGCAGCTTTTTTCACTCTAGGGCCAACGTCCTGACTTTC.

With respect to this clonotype: Given a much more abundant clone one base away, this may be a read error. This CDR3 is CASKRAGGPCEQYF. CDR3 bases: TGTGCCAGCAAGAGGGCCGGGGGCCCCTGCGAGCAGTACTTC. This chain uses TRBV12-3 or TRBV12-4 with TRBJ2-7; perhaps D is TRBD1 or TRBD2 (6 bases each). The V end was cut by 7 bases, the J end by 6 bases, with 19 bases between. The CDR3 loop spans 14 amino acids.